This note documents a single T cell receptor beta chain sequence. Time point denoted: patch test 3, about 24 weeks after DPC sensitization. Indicated treatment: therapeutic diphenylcyclopropenone sensitization with weekly scalp DPC. Total RNA came from unfractionated whole blood. This specimen belongs to a study of human T cells and chemical hapten exposure. TCRdb reprocessed the RACE reads via MiXCR and lists one record per CDR3 protein. The sample contains tens of thousands of distinct CDR3 sequences, 5% to 6% of which appear only once. This TCR came from a man aged 25 to 45 with alopecia areata. Some clones in this sample may be carry-over from other donors' samples. The sample here was whole blood, taken in connection with sensitization to the hapten diphenylcyclopropenone (DPC).

The CDR3 bases are TGTGCCAGCCGGACTAGCGGGGGGCTCGGGGAGACCCAGTACTTC. Translating it yields CASRTSGGLGETQYF. The rearrangement links TRBV12-3 or TRBV12-4 to TRBJ2-5; 14 positions agree with TRBD2. V gave up 8 bases and J gave up 5 bases; unmatched junction bases: 7. There are 15 residues in the CDR3.